A selection of T cell receptor beta chains follows, all from one sample in a study of blood T cells in healthy people across ages. Each CDR3 protein is one row after TCRdb ran MiXCR on the 5' RACE reads. The sample has around 1,700,000 distinct CDR3 sequences, over 25% seen once. The sequencing input was blood. These receptors came from a woman younger than 45 in good health. The CDR3 runs from the conserved cysteine through the conserved F or W. The D gene is left open where the match is weak. The size of a clone is reported for some rows only, either as once, few or many, or as a class for expanded clones.

v_call	d_call	j_call	clone_size	cdr3_nt	cdr3_aa
TRBV3-1	TRBD2	TRBJ2-1	-	TGTGCCAGCAGCCAGGAAACTAGCGCGAGGAGGTCCTACAATGAGCAGTTCTTC	CASSQETSARRSYNEQFF
TRBV27	TRBD2	TRBJ2-2	few	TGTGCCAGCACTTATTCTAGCGGGAGTGTCGGGGAGCTGTTTTTT	CASTYSSGSVGELFF
TRBV28	TRBD1	TRBJ2-7	many	TGTGCCAGCAATGGGGGACAGGGAACCTCCTACGAGCAGTACTTC	CASNGGQGTSYEQYF
TRBV25-1	TRBD2	TRBJ2-1	few	TGTGCCAGCAGTGAACTTAGCGGGGCACTATGGAATGAGCAGTTCTTC	CASSELSGALWNEQFF
TRBV27	-	TRBJ2-3	few	TGTGCCAGCAGTAGCAGGGGAAATCCTACAGATACGCAGTATTTT	CASSSRGNPTDTQYF
TRBV20-1	TRBD2	TRBJ2-5	few	TGCAGTGCCCTACCCGGACTAGCGGGCAAAGAGCAGTACTTC	CSALPGLAGKEQYF
TRBV28	-	TRBJ2-3	-	TGTGCCAGCAGTCCGCTTGAGAGGGGGGGCAGCACAGATACGCAGTATTTT	CASSPLERGGSTDTQYF
TRBV5-4	-	TRBJ1-2	-	TGTGCCAGCAATTCCCAACTCCGGGGGGTGCATAGCTACACCTTC	CASNSQLRGVHSYTF
TRBV28	-	TRBJ2-7	many	TGTGCCAGCAGTCTGGGACTTAAGGACACCTACGAGCAGTACTTC	CASSLGLKDTYEQYF
TRBV20-1	TRBD1	TRBJ2-7	-	TGCAGTGCTAGAAGCGGACAGGGGTTTCGCGAGCAGTACTTC	CSARSGQGFREQYF
TRBV12-3/TRBV12-4	-	TRBJ1-6	-	TGTGCCAGCAGTTCCCAAAGCGGGGGCAATTCACCCCTCCACTTT	CASSSQSGGNSPLHF
TRBV7-2	TRBD1	TRBJ1-5	few	TGTGCCAGCAGCCAGACAGGGGGGCACCCCAGTCAGCCCCAGCATTTT	CASSQTGGHPSQPQHF
TRBV5-1	-	TRBJ2-5	-	TGCGCCGGCAGCTACCTTACAGGAGAGACCCAGTACTTC	CAGSYLTGETQYF
TRBV12-3/TRBV12-4	-	TRBJ2-7	-	TGTGCCAGCAGTTTAGAGGACACAATCTACGAGCAGTACTTC	CASSLEDTIYEQYF
TRBV11-2	TRBD2	TRBJ2-3	few	TGTGCCAGCAGCACCCGCCAGCGGGAATTAGATACGCAGTATTTT	CASSTRQRELDTQYF
TRBV5-1	TRBD1	TRBJ1-2	-	TGCGCCAGCAGCCCGGGACAGCCCCGTTCCCATGGCTACACCTTC	CASSPGQPRSHGYTF
TRBV5-1	TRBD2	TRBJ2-1	few	TGCGCCAGCAGCCCCAAAGGGGCCACTAGCGGGGCTTACAATGAGCAGTTCTTC	CASSPKGATSGAYNEQFF
TRBV7-2	TRBD2	TRBJ2-7	-	TGTGCCAGCAGCACTTTCAGCGGGGGGTCCTACGAGCAGTACTTC	CASSTFSGGSYEQYF
TRBV12-5	TRBD1	TRBJ2-5	few	TGTGCTAGTGCCGAAAAAGGGACAGCACCTATAACTCAAGAGACCCAGTACTTC	CASAEKGTAPITQETQYF
TRBV20-1	-	TRBJ1-5	few	TGCAGTGCCCGGGGGAGGGGCCTTAGCAATCAGCCCCAGCATTTT	CSARGRGLSNQPQHF
TRBV5-6	TRBD2	TRBJ2-7	-	TGTGCCAGCAGCTTCCGGCTAGCGGGAATGGCCCGAACGGGGGAGCAGTACTTC	CASSFRLAGMARTGEQYF
TRBV20-1	TRBD1	TRBJ2-7	once	TGCAGTGCTATCGGAGGACAGGGCTACGAGCAGTACTTC	CSAIGGQGYEQYF
TRBV13	-	TRBJ1-6	-	TGTGCCAGCAGCATGGACGGGGACCTAAGGAATTCACCCCTCCACTTT	CASSMDGDLRNSPLHF